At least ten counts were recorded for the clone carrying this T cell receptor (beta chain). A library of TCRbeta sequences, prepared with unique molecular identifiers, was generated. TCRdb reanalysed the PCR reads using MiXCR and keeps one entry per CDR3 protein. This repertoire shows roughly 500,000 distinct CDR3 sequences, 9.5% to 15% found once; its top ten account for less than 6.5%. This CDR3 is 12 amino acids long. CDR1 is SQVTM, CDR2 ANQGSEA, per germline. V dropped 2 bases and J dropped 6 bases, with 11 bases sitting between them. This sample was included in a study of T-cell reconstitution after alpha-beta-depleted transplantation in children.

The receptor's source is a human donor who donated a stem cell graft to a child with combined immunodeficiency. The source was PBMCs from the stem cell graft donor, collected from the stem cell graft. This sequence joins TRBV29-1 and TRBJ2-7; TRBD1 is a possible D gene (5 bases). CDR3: CSVEQGDREQYF. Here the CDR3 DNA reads TGCAGCGTTGAACAGGGCGATCGCGAGCAGTACTTC.